This is a list of T cell receptor beta chains from one sample in a study of tumor-infiltrating lymphocytes in localized non-small cell lung cancer. Using immunoSEQ multiplex PCR, the repertoire was profiled, and TCRdb retains in-frame clones only, with some absent. The data show around 21,000 clones, with approximately 80% seen just once and 3% to 3.5% held by the top ten. The sequencing input was lung tumor tissue. These receptors were collected from a human donor with non-small cell lung cancer. Each CDR3 is given with its conserved first and last residue. D genes are given only for firm matches. Not every row has a clone size; where given, it reads once, few, many or a size class.

J	size	D	V	CDR3	DNA
TRBJ2-3	NA	NA	TRBV28	CASSSPTGLKQYF	TGTGCCAGCAGTTCCCCGACAGGTCTTAAGCAGTATTTT
TRBJ2-5	NA	NA	TRBV19	CASSPPGPRSAQYF	TGTGCCAGTAGTCCGCCGGGGCCGAGGTCGGCCCAGTACTTC
TRBJ2-2	once	TRBD2	TRBV13	CASSQGLAGVGTGELFF	TGTGCCAGCAGCCAAGGACTAGCGGGAGTCGGGACCGGGGAGCTGTTTTTT
TRBJ2-7	few	NA	TRBV7-8	CASGGRGYEQYF	TGTGCCAGTGGGGGAAGGGGCTACGAGCAGTACTTC
TRBJ2-7	few	TRBD1	TRBV27	CASSLRTGADEQYF	TGTGCCAGCAGTCTCAGGACAGGGGCGGATGAGCAGTACTTC
TRBJ2-3	once	TRBD2	TRBV5-1	CASSSGLAGGTDTQYF	TGCGCCAGCAGCTCAGGACTAGCGGGAGGAACAGATACGCAGTATTTT
TRBJ2-3	NA	NA	TRBV30	CAWSATDTQYF	TGTGCCTGGAGTGCTACAGATACGCAGTATTTT
TRBJ2-3	NA	TRBD1	TRBV5-4	CASSRDRVADTQYF	TGTGCCAGCAGCCGGGACAGGGTGGCAGATACGCAGTATTTT
TRBJ2-7	few	NA	TRBV30	CAWSSGGIVLTNYEQYF	TGTGCCTGGAGTTCGGGTGGAATAGTACTTACTAACTACGAGCAGTACTTC
TRBJ2-4	NA	NA	TRBV7-6	CASSLGASGAKNIQYF	TGTGCCAGCAGCTTGGGGGCGAGCGGAGCCAAAAACATTCAGTACTTC
TRBJ2-5	NA	NA	TRBV2	CASSEGAYLTQYF	TGTGCCAGCAGTGAGGGGGCTTATCTGACCCAGTACTTC
TRBJ1-1	NA	NA	TRBV28	CASSLPTGAAEAFF	TGTGCCAGCAGCTTACCGACAGGAGCCGCTGAAGCTTTCTTT
TRBJ1-2	NA	NA	TRBV14	CASSLILNYGYTF	TGTGCCAGCAGCCTCATACTTAACTATGGCTACACCTTC
TRBJ2-2	NA	NA	TRBV7-9	CASTPRAGNTGELFF	TGTGCCAGCACCCCTCGGGCAGGGAACACCGGGGAGCTGTTTTTT
TRBJ2-7	NA	TRBD2	TRBV5-4	CASSSKTSGRRNEQYF	TGTGCCAGCAGCTCGAAGACTAGCGGGAGGAGGAACGAGCAGTACTTC
TRBJ2-1	NA	TRBD1	TRBV18	CASSPDRVSNEQFF	TGTGCCAGCTCACCGGACAGGGTGTCCAATGAGCAGTTCTTC
TRBJ2-5	NA	TRBD2	TRBV18	CASSPGLAGSGETQYF	TGTGCCAGCTCACCGGGACTAGCGGGATCGGGAGAGACCCAGTACTTC
TRBJ1-1	NA	NA	TRBV11-2	CASSSQGVTEAFF	TGTGCCAGCAGTTCACAGGGAGTCACTGAAGCTTTCTTT
TRBJ1-5	NA	TRBD1	TRBV28	CASSFNRGPRPQHF	TGTGCCAGCAGTTTCAACAGGGGCCCACGGCCCCAGCATTTT
TRBJ2-7	NA	NA	TRBV18	CASSQGTLSYEQYF	TGTGCCAGCTCACAGGGGACTCTCTCCTACGAGCAGTACTTC
TRBJ1-1	NA	NA	TRBV7-8	CASSFGLLGDTEAFF	TGTGCCAGCAGCTTTGGACTGCTGGGGGACACTGAAGCTTTCTTT
TRBJ1-1	NA	NA	TRBV7-2	CASSPGTAVAFF	TGTGCCAGCAGCCCTGGGACGGCCGTCGCTTTCTTT
TRBJ1-1	medium-sized	NA	TRBV18	CASSPPNRKAFF	TGTGCCAGCTCACCACCGAACAGGAAAGCTTTCTTT
TRBJ2-7	NA	NA	TRBV28	CASSLFSGSSYEQYF	TGTGCCAGCAGTTTATTCTCAGGGAGCTCCTACGAGCAGTACTTC
TRBJ2-7	NA	NA	TRBV18	CASSPPGGGSRNEQYF	TGTGCCAGCTCACCTCCGGGTGGAGGGTCTAGGAACGAGCAGTACTTC